Sequencing of this TCR beta chain was carried out in a study of blood T cell repertoires in COVID-19. Study-wide background: Sites in the United States, Italy and Spain provided acute and convalescent COVID-19 samples.

Here immunoSEQ multiplex PCR was the method, and the copy in TCRdb shows in-frame clones only, minus some. Of 250,000 or so clones listed, about 87% are singletons. Participant-reported clinical history was the basis for cohort assignment. V gave up 5 bases and J gave up 4 bases, with 11 bases separating them. Germline V gene sequence: CDR1 MNHNS, CDR2 SASEGT. The CDR3 loop spans 13 amino acids. The source is a woman aged 25 to 39 with acute COVID-19. Input material: PBMCs or T cells enriched from blood (not recorded which). The chain carries TRBV6-1 and TRBJ1-1; tentatively, D is TRBD1 (5 bases). The CDR3 bases are TGTGCCAGCAGTCAGGGTGGTGGCACTGAAGCTTTCTTT. Its protein product is CASSQGGGTEAFF.